This T cell receptor beta chain was obtained from a study of glioma-infiltrating T cells. Study-wide results and caveats: Tissue-blood divergence was below expectation in non-neoplastic patients, above in gliomas.

Amplification of TCR alpha and beta CDR3 regions from RNA used iRepertoire nested multiplex PCR. MiXCR, run by TCRdb on the multiplex PCR reads, gives a single entry per CDR3 protein. Of around 130,000 distinct CDR3 sequences in the sample, about 25% are singletons; the top ten hold 25% to 30%. In the case of this clonotype: Its specificity is not known.

This receptor was identified in a human donor with low-grade glioma or glioblastoma, undergoing nonglioma brain surgery, or in good health (not recorded which). Material: glioma tissue, nonneoplastic brain tissue, or PBMCs (not recorded which).

The DNA for the CDR3 is TGTGCCAGCAGATGGGACCCCCGGGAGCTGTTTTTT. Translation gives CASRWDPRELFF. The chain employs TRBV2 and TRBJ2-2; D may match TRBD1 or TRBD2 (5 bases each). The CDR3 is 12 residues long. Germline CDR1 is SNHLY and CDR2 is FYNNEI. V was shortened by 6 bases and J by 9 bases, with 11 bases between the two germline ends.